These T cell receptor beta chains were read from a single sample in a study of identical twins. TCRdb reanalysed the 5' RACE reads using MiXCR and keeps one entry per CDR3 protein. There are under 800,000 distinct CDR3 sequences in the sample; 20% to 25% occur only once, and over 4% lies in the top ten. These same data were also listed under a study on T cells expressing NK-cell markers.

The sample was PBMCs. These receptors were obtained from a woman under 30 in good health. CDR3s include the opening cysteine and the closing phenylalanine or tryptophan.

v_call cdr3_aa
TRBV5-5 CASSTNRGGATNEKLFF
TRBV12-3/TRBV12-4 CASSPRAPYEQYF
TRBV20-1 CSASRGPANTGELFF
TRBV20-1 CSASHGQGNQPQHF
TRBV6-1 CASRSAGWNYGYTF
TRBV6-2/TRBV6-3 CASSTPRRMNYGYTF
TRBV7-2 CASPSQRTDNTGELFF
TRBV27 CARTVHCTEAFF
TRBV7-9 CASSPIRGRDYEQYF
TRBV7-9 CASSSIRGAGANVLTF
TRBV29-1 CSVAGLVLGNEQFF
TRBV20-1 CSARKLGETQYF
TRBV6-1 CASSEAPGSGGYTF
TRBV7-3 CASGGGAPAFF
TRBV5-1 CASSFVAGTTDTQYF
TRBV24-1 CATSEGDGLSYNEQFF
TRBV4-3 CASSQDRAGGGEKLFF
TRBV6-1 CASSEAVNEKLFF
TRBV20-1 CSARDTDTQYF
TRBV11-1 CASSQRTSGSGIYNEQFF
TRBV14 CASSPVAGANTGELFF
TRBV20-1 CSAWGLNTEAFF
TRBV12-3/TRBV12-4 CASSTSLTGLNTEAFF
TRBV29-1 CSVVATNYEQYF
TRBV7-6 CASTEGAVTGELFF
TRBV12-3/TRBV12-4 CASSYTPGEQPQHF
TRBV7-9 CASSAGASGDEQFF
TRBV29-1 CSVAANKGAGELFF
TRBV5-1 CASSLDVPFPHGYTF
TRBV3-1 CASSPGLGEQYF
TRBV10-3 CAIRELAASYEQYF
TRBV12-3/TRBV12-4 CASSSWQGQGYTF